Below are 32 T cell receptor beta chains sequenced from a single sample in a study of immune heterogeneity within non-small cell lung tumors (dated by TCRdb to the late 2010s). TCRdb shows the sequencer as HiSeq X Ten. The TCR beta CDR3 region was amplified with a multiplex PCR system whose first round ran for 10 cycles using 32 V-gene forward primers and 13 J-gene reverse primers. TCRdb reprocessing: public reads trimmed at Q25 with fastp, clones called with MiXCR, in-frame beta chains kept. Here each entry gathers all rows of one CDR3 protein and keeps the most common genes and DNA. The sample table lists roughly 3,200 distinct CDR3 sequences, about half of them with a count of one. About 12% of the sample comes from the top ten. For the TCR template, genomic DNA was extracted from bulk tumor tissue, and 450 to 700 ng of gDNA was amplified for each sample. Multiple biopsies per primary tumor were taken during surgery, spaced as far apart as possible within the tumor mass. The study cohort was described as untreated, and patients were newly diagnosed NSCLC cases undergoing curative surgery.

What was sequenced was lung tumor tissue. The receptors shown here come from a man in his 60s with non-small cell lung cancer.

The chain recombines TRBV30 with TRBJ2-7, with D perhaps matching TRBD1 (6 bases). Germline values: CDR1 GTSNPN, CDR2 SVGIG (reference sequence). There are 12 residues in the CDR3. The V and J ends lost 4 bases and 3 bases respectively, with 10 bases between them. CDR3 coding DNA: TGTGCCTGGACGAAACAGGGCTACGAGCAGTACTTC. Its protein product is CAWTKQGYEQYF.

This chain uses TRBV6-1 with TRBJ1-5, with a tentative D call TRBD1 (6 bases). V was shortened by 0 bases and J by 4 bases, with 16 bases between the two germline ends. Germline V lookup: CDR1 MNHNS, CDR2 SASEGT. CDR3 length equals 17 residues. CDR3 protein: CASSEATARGSNQPQHF. The CDR3 DNA sequence: TGTGCCAGCAGTGAAGCGACAGCCAGGGGCTCTAATCAGCCCCAGCATTTT.

This clonotype is judged medium-sized. The chain joins TRBV6-1 to TRBJ2-1, with a tentative D call TRBD2 (7 bases). V gave up 1 base and J gave up 10 bases, with 11 bases separating them. The germline CDR1 and CDR2 sequences are MNHNS and SASEGT. The length of the CDR3 is 13 residues. CDR3 bases: TGTGCCAGCAGTGAAGAGGGGGGGTTCGAGCAGTTCTTC. Amino acids: CASSEEGGFEQFF.

By proportion, this clonotype is medium-sized. The V and J genes are TRBV11-2 and TRBJ1-1; the match to TRBD1 covers 10 bases. The ends lost 2 bases at V and 4 bases at J; junction bases unmatched: 4. The CDR3 sequence is 15 residues long. CDR1 and CDR2 (germline): SGHAT, FQNNGV. The CDR3 nucleotides read TGTGCCAGCAGCTTAAAAGGACAGGGGGGCACTGAAGCTTTCTTT. Its translation: CASSLKGQGGTEAFF.

This chain connects TRBV7-9 to TRBJ2-4; 7 positions agree with TRBD2. Looked up from germline, CDR1 is SEHNR and CDR2 is FQNEAQ (reference sequence). The CDR3 runs 15 residues. V dropped 3 bases and J dropped 3; count of bases not matched to a gene: 5. The chain's CDR3 is CASSFGGGNKNIQYF. Written as DNA, the CDR3 is TGTGCCAGCAGCTTTGGGGGAGGGAACAAAAACATTCAGTACTTC.

V usage is TRBV18 and J usage is TRBJ2-5; 8 nucleotides align to TRBD1. Unmatched junction bases numbered 10, after V lost 6 bases and J lost 4 bases. The CDR3 is made up of 15 amino acids. CDR1 is KGHSH and CDR2 is LQKENI in the germline V gene. This CDR3 is CASSRQGMSSETQYF. The CDR3 bases are TGTGCCAGCTCCCGACAGGGGATGTCTTCAGAGACCCAGTACTTC.

The rearrangement uses TRBV27 and TRBJ2-1; no definite D call. This CDR3 spans 14 amino acids. CDR1 MNHEY and CDR2 SMNVEV come from the germline V gene (reference sequence). Between the trimmed V and J ends, which lost 6 bases and 2 bases, there was a span of 11 bases. The CDR3: CASSPRFTYNEQFF. The DNA of the CDR3 is TGTGCCAGCAGCCCAAGGTTCACCTACAATGAGCAGTTCTTC.

This clonotype counts as medium-sized. The chain combines TRBV27 with TRBJ2-5; 7 positions agree with TRBD1. Germline CDR1 MNHEY, CDR2 SMNVEV (reference sequence). This CDR3 comprises 13 residues. V lost 2 bases, J lost 5 bases, and 2 bases stayed unmatched. The CDR3 DNA is TGTGCCAGCAGTTTAACAGGGGTTGAGACCCAGTACTTC. Amino acids: CASSLTGVETQYF.

This clonotype occurred a few times. V usage is TRBV28 and J usage is TRBJ2-7; TRBD1 matches 7 bases. This CDR3 comprises 14 residues. V lost 4 bases to trimming and J lost 4 bases; unmatched junction nucleotides: 7. CDR1 is MDHEN, CDR2 SYDVKM, per germline. The CDR3 loop reads CASSYIHRGYEQYF. CDR3 bases: TGTGCCAGCAGTTACATTCACAGGGGTTACGAGCAGTACTTC. Full variable domain (missing parts from reference TRBV28 and TRBJ2-7): DVKVTQSSRYLVKRTGEKVFLECVQDMDHENMFWYRQDPGLGLRLIYFSYDVKMKEKGDIPEGYSVSREKKERFSLILESASTNQTSMYLCASSYIHRGYEQYFGPGTRLTVT.

CDR3 DNA sequence: TGCAGTGCTAGTTCCCAGGGCTATGGCTACACCTTC. Translation gives CSASSQGYGYTF. The V call is TRBV20-1, the J call TRBJ1-2; D perhaps matches TRBD1 (5 bases). The CDR3 runs 12 residues. Per germline, CDR1 DFQATT and CDR2 SNEGSKA (reference sequence). V was clipped by 3 bases and J by 4 bases, with 9 bases between them.

By share, this clonotype ranks as medium-sized. The V call is TRBV28, the J call TRBJ2-1; perhaps TRBD1 as D (5 bases). In germline, CDR1 is MDHEN, CDR2 SYDVKM. The CDR3 has 15 amino acids. Trimming cost V 5 bases and J 3 bases, with 14 bases left between them. CDR3 loop: CASSGSDTFYNEQFF. The CDR3 DNA is TGTGCCAGCAGTGGGTCGGACACCTTCTACAATGAGCAGTTCTTC.

The rearrangement links TRBV29-1 to TRBJ1-2; TRBD1 matches at 9 bases. Losses at the gene ends were 6 bases for V and 8 bases for J; bases not matched to a gene: 7. The V gene's germline CDR1 is SQVTM and CDR2 ANQGSEA. The CDR3 spans 12 residues. CDR3 in amino acids: CSVRPGTGGYTF. CDR3 DNA sequence: TGCAGCGTCCGTCCCGGGACAGGGGGCTACACCTTC.

Comments on this clonotype: A read error is likely, as this CDR3 ends without the conserved phenylalanine or tryptophan. In DNA, the CDR3 is TGTGCCAGCAGCGAGATCCGGGACAGGGGGCACGAGCAGTACTTA. Protein sequence: CASSEIRDRGHEQYL. The V gene is TRBV7-2, the J gene TRBJ2-7; TRBD1 agrees at 12 bases. The J segment lost 5 bases and the V segment lost 5 bases, leaving 7 bases of the junction unmatched. CDR3 length equals 15 residues. Germline V CDR1 and CDR2: SGHTA, FQGNSA.

Sample share makes this clonotype medium-sized. This sequence joins TRBV20-1 and TRBJ2-7; 12 bases line up with TRBD2. J lost 4 bases, V lost 5 bases, and 3 bases had no gene match. The CDR3 consists of 13 residues. Germline loops: CDR1 DFQATT, CDR2 SNEGSKA (reference sequence). CDR3 amino acids: CSAAGTSGYEQYV. In nucleotides, the CDR3 is TGCAGTGCTGCCGGGACTAGCGGGTACGAGCAGTACGTC.

By sample fraction, this clonotype is large. The chain links TRBV4-1 to TRBJ2-2; 10 positions agree with TRBD2. Trimming removed 5 bases from V and 5 bases from J; junction bases left unmatched: 8. Per the germline V gene, CDR1 is MGHRA and CDR2 is YSYEKL. The CDR3 loop spans 16 amino acids. CDR3 sequence: CASSLSSGRGTGELFF. CDR3 nucleotides: TGCGCCAGCAGCTTATCTAGCGGGAGAGGAACCGGGGAGCTGTTTTTT.

This clonotype came up once. The genes are TRBV7-9 and TRBJ2-7; D is perhaps TRBD2 (5 bases). Germline CDR1 SEHNR, CDR2 FQNEAQ (reference sequence). V lost 7 bases to trimming and J lost 0 bases, with 10 bases between them. CDR3 length: 13 residues. The CDR3 DNA reads as TGTGCCAGCATGGACTGGAGCTCCTACGAGCAGTACTTC. Translating gives CASMDWSSYEQYF.

This clonotype is medium-sized (0.01 to 0.1%). The rearrangement links TRBV5-6 to TRBJ1-4; 7 bases agree with TRBD1. CDR1 SGHDT and CDR2 YYEEEE come from the germline V gene. Trimming removed 6 bases from V and 4 bases from J; junction bases left unmatched: 6. The CDR3 consists of 14 residues. CDR3 sequence: CASTRDRLNEKLFF. As DNA, the CDR3 is TGTGCCAGCACGCGGGACAGACTTAATGAAAAACTGTTTTTT.

By sample fraction, this clonotype is medium-sized. The chain joins TRBV20-1 to TRBJ1-3; the D is unclear. From germline, CDR1 is DFQATT and CDR2 SNEGSKA (reference sequence). V lost 6 bases and J lost 0, with 9 bases in between. There are 13 residues in the CDR3. Written as DNA, the CDR3 is TGCAGTGCCCTCAGTAGCTCTGGAAACACCATATATTTT. Translation gives CSALSSSGNTIYF.

The chain recombines TRBV5-1 with TRBJ1-5; no definite D call. V was clipped by 7 bases and J by 6 bases, with 14 bases between them. The CDR3 is 13 amino acids. In germline, CDR1 is SGHRS, CDR2 YFSETQ. The CDR3 DNA is TGCGCCAGCTCCATCGCTCGGGGTCAGCCCCAGCATTTT. Translating it yields CASSIARGQPQHF.

This clonotype occurred a few times. The CDR3 bases are TGTGCCAGCAGCTTGGGATTTAATAATGAGCAGTTCTTC. It encodes CASSLGFNNEQFF. The chain has TRBV5-6 and TRBJ2-1; D remains ambiguous. Germline CDR1 is SGHDT and CDR2 is YYEEEE. The CDR3 length is 13 residues. Trimming took 0 bases from V and 7 from J, leaving 8 bases between them.

The V gene is TRBV20-1, the J gene TRBJ2-5; 14 bases fit TRBD2. The germline V gene has CDR1 DFQATT and CDR2 SNEGSKA (reference sequence). The CDR3 runs to 18 residues. Unmatched junction bases numbered 17, after V lost 4 bases and J lost 7 bases. The CDR3 DNA reads TGCAGTGCTAAACCGTCCCCGGGACTAGCGGGAGTATTCGGGACCCAGTACTTC. It specifies CSAKPSPGLAGVFGTQYF.

The J gene is TRBJ2-7, the V gene TRBV6-5; D call uncertain. Trimming left V 6 bases short and J 6 bases short, with 15 bases between. The V gene's germline CDR1 is MNHEY and CDR2 SVGAGI. CDR3 length equals 13 residues. The CDR3 coding sequence is TGTGCCAGCAGGTATGGATTGCCTCGCGAGCAGTACTTC. Translation gives CASRYGLPREQYF.

The chain has TRBV28 and TRBJ2-3; D may correspond to TRBD1 or TRBD2 (6 bases each). Germline CDR1 is MDHEN and CDR2 is SYDVKM. The V gene lost 7 bases and the J gene lost 8 bases, with 25 bases spanning the gap. The CDR3 has 16 amino acids. The CDR3 sequence: CASTPLGDKGGGTQYF. In nucleotides, the CDR3 is TGTGCCAGCACCCCTTTAGGCGACAAGGGGGGAGGTACGCAGTATTTT.

By share, this clonotype ranks as large (0.1 to 1%). J is TRBJ1-1 and V is TRBV20-1; D not certain. The germline gives CDR1 DFQATT, CDR2 SNEGSKA (reference sequence). V lost 1 base, J lost 1 base, and 4 bases lay in between. The CDR3 covers 12 residues. The CDR3 DNA sequence: TGCAGTGCTAGAGGTCCGAACACTGAAGCTTTCTTT. This sequence encodes CSARGPNTEAFF.

The chain links TRBV7-2 to TRBJ2-7; the match to TRBD2 covers 8 bases. Germline V lookup: CDR1 SGHTA, CDR2 FQGNSA. CDR3 length equals 15 residues. V dropped 5 bases and J dropped 4; count of bases not matched to a gene: 10. CDR3 amino acids: CASSPRTSSLYEQYF. The CDR3 DNA is TGTGCCAGCAGCCCCCGGACTAGCTCTCTTTACGAGCAGTACTTC.

In this sample, this clonotype is medium-sized. The chain employs TRBV6-1 and TRBJ2-1, with a tentative D call TRBD2 (5 bases). This CDR3 is 13 amino acids long. V was trimmed by 8 bases and J by 10 bases, leaving 18 bases between them. The germline V gene has CDR1 MNHNS and CDR2 SASEGT. The CDR3 DNA reads as TGTGCCAGCCGGGGAACCACCCGAAAGGAGCAGTTCTTC. Encoded protein: CASRGTTRKEQFF.

The chain employs TRBV29-1 and TRBJ2-7, with a possible D match to TRBD2 (5 bases). The ends were cut back, 4 bases at V and 4 bases at J, with 8 bases in the middle. The CDR3 consists of 11 residues. Per germline, CDR1 SQVTM and CDR2 ANQGSEA. DNA for the CDR3: TGCAGCGTTGGCGGGTTTTACGAGCAGTACTTC. It encodes CSVGGFYEQYF.

In its sample, this clonotype is medium-sized. This chain joins TRBV7-3 and TRBJ2-1; 15 positions match TRBD2. This CDR3 has 14 amino acids. The V and J ends lost 6 bases and 10 bases, in that order; junction bases with no gene match: 4. CDR1 is SGHTA, CDR2 FQGTGA, per germline. The CDR3 region is CASRSGTSGREQFF. The DNA for the CDR3 is TGTGCCAGCAGGTCCGGGACTAGCGGGAGGGAGCAGTTCTTC. The complete variable domain, with remaining parts taken from reference TRBV7-3 and TRBJ2-1, reads GAGVSQTPSNKVTEKGKYVELRCDPISGHTALYWYRQSLGQGPEFLIYFQGTGAADDSGLPNDRFFAVRPEGSVSTLKIQRTERGDSAVYLCASRSGTSGREQFFGPGTRLTVL.

In this sample, this clonotype is large. The chain uses TRBV3-1 and TRBJ1-2; TRBD1 agrees at 8 bases. V lost 0 bases and J lost 8; bases outside the gene matches: 8. This CDR3 has 15 amino acids. In germline, CDR1 is LGHDT, CDR2 YNNKEL (reference sequence). The CDR3 nucleotides are TGTGCCAGCAGCCAAGATCCTCAGGGGGCGCGGGGCTACACCTTC. It translates to CASSQDPQGARGYTF.

The sample holds a few counts of this clonotype. This may stem from a read error, because a much larger clone lies one nucleotide away. The chain combines TRBV5-8 with TRBJ2-3; D perhaps matches TRBD2 (6 bases). CDR3 length: 15 amino acids. Trimming took off 3 bases at V and 5 bases at J, with 16 bases between the two ends. The germline V gene encodes CDR1 SGHTS and CDR2 YDEGEE. The CDR3 DNA reads as TGTGCCAGCAGCTCTGCGGGACCCCGAAGAGATACGCAGTATTTT. Amino acids: CASSSAGPRRDTQYF.

By proportion, this clonotype is medium-sized. The gene calls are TRBV18 and TRBJ1-1; TRBD1 matches 7 bases. CDR1 is KGHSH, CDR2 LQKENI, per germline. V gave up 4 bases and J gave up 10 bases; unmatched junction bases: 9. This CDR3 is built from 13 residues. In DNA form, the CDR3 reads TGTGCCAGCTCACTCTCCGGGCAGGGGGTAGCTTTCTTT. Translation gives CASSLSGQGVAFF.

Turning to this clonotype: One end of the junction is discordant with germline, which a read error may explain. The chain has TRBV19 and TRBJ1-2; no clear D gene. From germline, CDR1 is LNHDA and CDR2 SQIVND (reference sequence). The CDR3 is 15 residues long. The CDR3 nucleotides read TGTGCCAGAAGTATCGGGTTGCTTGCACCCTATGGCTACACCTTC. It translates to CARSIGLLAPYGYTF.